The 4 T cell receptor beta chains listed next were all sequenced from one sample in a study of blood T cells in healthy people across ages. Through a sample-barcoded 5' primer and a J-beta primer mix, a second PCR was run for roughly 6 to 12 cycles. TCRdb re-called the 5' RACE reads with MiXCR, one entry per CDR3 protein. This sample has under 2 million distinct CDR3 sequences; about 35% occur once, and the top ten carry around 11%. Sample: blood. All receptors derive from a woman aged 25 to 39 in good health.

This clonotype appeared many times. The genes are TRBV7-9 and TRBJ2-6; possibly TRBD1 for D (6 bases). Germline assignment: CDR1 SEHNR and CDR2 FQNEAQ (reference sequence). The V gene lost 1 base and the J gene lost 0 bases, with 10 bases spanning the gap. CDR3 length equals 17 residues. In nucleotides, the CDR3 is TGTGCCAGCAGCTTAGGCAGGGGTTACTCTGGGGCCAACGTCCTGACTTTC. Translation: CASSLGRGYSGANVLTF. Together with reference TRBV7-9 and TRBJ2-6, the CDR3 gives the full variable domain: DTGVSQNPRHKITKRGQNVTFRCDPISEHNRLYWYRQTLGQGPEFLTYFQNEAQLEKSRLLSDRFSAERPKGSFSTLEIQRTEQGDSAMYLCASSLGRGYSGANVLTFGAGSRLTVL.

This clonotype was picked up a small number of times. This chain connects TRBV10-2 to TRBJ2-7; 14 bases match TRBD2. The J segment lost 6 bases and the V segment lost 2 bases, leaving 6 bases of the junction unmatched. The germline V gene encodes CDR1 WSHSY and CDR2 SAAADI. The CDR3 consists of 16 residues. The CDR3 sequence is CASSERLAGGLVEQYF. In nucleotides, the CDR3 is TGCGCCAGCAGTGAGCGACTAGCGGGAGGGCTTGTCGAGCAGTACTTC.

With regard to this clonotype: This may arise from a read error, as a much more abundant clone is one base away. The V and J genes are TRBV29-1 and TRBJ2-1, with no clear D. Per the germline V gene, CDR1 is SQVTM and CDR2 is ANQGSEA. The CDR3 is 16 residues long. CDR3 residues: CSVDSSRPSSNNEQFF. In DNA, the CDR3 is TGCAGCGTTGATAGTTCGCGCCCGAGCTCCAACAATGAGCAGTTCTTC.

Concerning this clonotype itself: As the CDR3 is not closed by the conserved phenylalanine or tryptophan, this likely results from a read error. DNA for the CDR3: TGCAGCGCAAGGGAGGACCGGGCCTCTGGGGCCAACGTCCTGACTGTC. Protein product: CSAREDRASGANVLTV. This chain connects TRBV29-1 to TRBJ2-6, with a tentative D call TRBD2 (6 bases). The CDR3 is 16 amino acids. Trimming took off 7 bases at V and 0 bases at J, with 16 bases between the two ends. The germline CDR1 and CDR2 sequences are SQVTM and ANQGSEA.